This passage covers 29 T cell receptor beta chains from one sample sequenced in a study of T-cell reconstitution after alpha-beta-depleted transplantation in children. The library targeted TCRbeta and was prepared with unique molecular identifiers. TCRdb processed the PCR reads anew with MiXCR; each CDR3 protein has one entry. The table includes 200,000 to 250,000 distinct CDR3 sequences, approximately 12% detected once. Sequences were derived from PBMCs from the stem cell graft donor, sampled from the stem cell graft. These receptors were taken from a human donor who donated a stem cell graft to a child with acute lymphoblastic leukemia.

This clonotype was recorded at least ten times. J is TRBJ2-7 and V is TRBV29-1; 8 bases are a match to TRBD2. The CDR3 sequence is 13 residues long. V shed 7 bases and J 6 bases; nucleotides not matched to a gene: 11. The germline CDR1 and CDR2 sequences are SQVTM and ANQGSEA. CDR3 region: CSAAGPRGGEQYF. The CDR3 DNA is TGCAGCGCAGCCGGGCCTCGGGGGGGCGAGCAGTACTTC.

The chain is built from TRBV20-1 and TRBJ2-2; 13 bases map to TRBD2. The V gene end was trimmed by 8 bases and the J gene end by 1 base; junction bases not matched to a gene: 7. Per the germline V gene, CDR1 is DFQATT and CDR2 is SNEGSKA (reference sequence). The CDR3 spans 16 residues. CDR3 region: CSSRLAGGLNTGELFF. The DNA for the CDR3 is TGCAGTTCCCGACTAGCGGGGGGCTTGAACACCGGGGAGCTGTTTTTT.

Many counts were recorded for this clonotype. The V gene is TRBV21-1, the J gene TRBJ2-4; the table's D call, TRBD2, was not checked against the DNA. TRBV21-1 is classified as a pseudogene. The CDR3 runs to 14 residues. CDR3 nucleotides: TGTGCCAGCAGCAAAGTAAATTGTGACCTCCCCGAGGACTTC. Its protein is CASSKVNCDLPEDF.

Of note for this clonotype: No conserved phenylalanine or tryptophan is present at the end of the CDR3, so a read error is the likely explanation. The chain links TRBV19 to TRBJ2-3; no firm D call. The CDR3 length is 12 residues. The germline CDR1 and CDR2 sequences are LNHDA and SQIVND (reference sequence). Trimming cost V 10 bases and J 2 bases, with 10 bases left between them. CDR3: CATAGLTDTQYL. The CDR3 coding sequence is TGTGCCACCGCCGGCCTCACAGATACGCAGTATTTG.

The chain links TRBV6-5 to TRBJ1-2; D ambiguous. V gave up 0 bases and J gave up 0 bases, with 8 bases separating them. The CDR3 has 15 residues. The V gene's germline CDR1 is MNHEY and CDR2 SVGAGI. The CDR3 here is CASSYSGNTNYGYTF. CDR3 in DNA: TGTGCCAGCAGTTACTCGGGGAACACTAACTATGGCTACACCTTC.

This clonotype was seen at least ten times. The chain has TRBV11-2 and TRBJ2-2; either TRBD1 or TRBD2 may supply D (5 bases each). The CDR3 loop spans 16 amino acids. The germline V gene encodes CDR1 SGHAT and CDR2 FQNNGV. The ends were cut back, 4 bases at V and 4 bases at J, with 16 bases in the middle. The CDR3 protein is CASSSGGAGTTGELFF. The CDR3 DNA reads TGTGCCAGCAGCTCCGGTGGTGCAGGGACCACCGGGGAGCTGTTTTTT.

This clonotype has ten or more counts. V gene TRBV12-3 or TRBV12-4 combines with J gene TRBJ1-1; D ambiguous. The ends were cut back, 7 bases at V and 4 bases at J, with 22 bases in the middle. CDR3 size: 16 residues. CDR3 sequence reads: CASIFHRGLPGTEAFF. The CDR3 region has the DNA TGTGCCAGCATTTTCCACCGAGGGCTCCCCGGCACTGAAGCTTTCTTT.

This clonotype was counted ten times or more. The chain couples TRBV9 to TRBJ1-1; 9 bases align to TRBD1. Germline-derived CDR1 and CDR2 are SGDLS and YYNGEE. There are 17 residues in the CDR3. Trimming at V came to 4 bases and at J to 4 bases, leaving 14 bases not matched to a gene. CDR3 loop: CASSSPARDRDPTEAFF. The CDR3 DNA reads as TGTGCCAGCAGCTCCCCCGCAAGGGACAGGGATCCCACTGAAGCTTTCTTT.

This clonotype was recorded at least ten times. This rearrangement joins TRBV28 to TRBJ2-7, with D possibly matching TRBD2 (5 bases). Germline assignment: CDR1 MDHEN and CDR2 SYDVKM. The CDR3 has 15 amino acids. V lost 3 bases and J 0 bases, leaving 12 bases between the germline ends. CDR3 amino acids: CASSFRGRASYEQYF. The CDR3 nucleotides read TGTGCCAGCAGTTTCCGGGGTCGAGCCTCCTACGAGCAGTACTTC.

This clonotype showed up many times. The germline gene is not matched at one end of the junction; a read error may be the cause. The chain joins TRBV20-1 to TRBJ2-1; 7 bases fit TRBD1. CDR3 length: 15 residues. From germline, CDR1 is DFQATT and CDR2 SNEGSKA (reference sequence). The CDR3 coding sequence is TGCAGTGCTCGAGAAGACAGGGCCGTCTACAATGAGCAGTTCTTC. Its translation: CSAREDRAVYNEQFF.

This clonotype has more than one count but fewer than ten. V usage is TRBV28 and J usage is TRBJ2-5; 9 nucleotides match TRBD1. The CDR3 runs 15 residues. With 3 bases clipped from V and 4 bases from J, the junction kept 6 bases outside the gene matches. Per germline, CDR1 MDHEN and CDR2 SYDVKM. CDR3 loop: CASSFLSTGGETQYF. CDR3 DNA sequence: TGTGCCAGCAGTTTCCTATCGACAGGGGGAGAGACCCAGTACTTC.

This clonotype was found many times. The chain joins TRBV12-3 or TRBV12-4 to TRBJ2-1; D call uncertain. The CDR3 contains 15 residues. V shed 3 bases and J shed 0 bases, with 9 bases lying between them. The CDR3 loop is CASSFFMSSYNEQFF. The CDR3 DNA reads TGTGCCAGCAGTTTTTTTATGAGCTCCTACAATGAGCAGTTCTTC.

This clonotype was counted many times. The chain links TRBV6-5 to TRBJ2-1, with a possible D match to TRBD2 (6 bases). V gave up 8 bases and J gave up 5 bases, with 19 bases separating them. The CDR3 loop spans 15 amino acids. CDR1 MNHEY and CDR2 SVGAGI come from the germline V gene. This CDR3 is CASHGSAGRNNEQFF. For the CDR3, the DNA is TGTGCCAGCCACGGATCGGCGGGACGAAACAATGAGCAGTTCTTC.

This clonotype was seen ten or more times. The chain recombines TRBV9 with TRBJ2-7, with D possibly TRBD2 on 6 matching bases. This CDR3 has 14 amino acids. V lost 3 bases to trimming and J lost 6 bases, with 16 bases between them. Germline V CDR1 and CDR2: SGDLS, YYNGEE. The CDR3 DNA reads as TGTGCCAGCAGCGCCCCCCCCGGGGGTACCGAGCAGTACTTC. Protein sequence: CASSAPPGGTEQYF.

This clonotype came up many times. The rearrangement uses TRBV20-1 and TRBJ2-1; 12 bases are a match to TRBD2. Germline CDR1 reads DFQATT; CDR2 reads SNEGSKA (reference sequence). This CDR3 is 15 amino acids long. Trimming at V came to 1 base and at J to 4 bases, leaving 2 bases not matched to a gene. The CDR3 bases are TGCAGTGCTAGAGGACTAGCGGGGGAGTACAATGAGCAGTTCTTC. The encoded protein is CSARGLAGEYNEQFF.

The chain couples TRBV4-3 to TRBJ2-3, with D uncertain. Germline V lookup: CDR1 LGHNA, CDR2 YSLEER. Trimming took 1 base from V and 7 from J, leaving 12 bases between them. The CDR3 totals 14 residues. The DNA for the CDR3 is TGCGCCAGCAGCCAAGCGATACCTTCTAATACGCAGTATTTT. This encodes CASSQAIPSNTQYF.

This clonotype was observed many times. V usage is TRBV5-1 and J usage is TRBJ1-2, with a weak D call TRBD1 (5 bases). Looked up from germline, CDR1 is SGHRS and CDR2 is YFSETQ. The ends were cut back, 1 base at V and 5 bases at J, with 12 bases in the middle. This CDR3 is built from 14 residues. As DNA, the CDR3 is TGCGCCAGCAGCTTGCGGGGCGAGGAATATGGCTACACCTTC. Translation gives CASSLRGEEYGYTF.

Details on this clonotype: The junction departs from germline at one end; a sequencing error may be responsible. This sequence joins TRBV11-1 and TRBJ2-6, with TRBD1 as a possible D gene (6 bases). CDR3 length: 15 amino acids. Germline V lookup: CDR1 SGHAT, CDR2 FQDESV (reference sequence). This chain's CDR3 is CASSLRVMGANGLTF. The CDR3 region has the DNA TGTGCCAGCAGCCTAAGGGTGATGGGGGCCAACGGCCTGACTTTC.

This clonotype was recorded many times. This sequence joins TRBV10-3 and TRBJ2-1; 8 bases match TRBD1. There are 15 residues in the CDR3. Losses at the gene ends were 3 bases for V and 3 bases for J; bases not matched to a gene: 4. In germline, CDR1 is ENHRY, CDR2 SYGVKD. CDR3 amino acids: CAISDSGGGYNEQFF. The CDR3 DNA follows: TGTGCCATCAGTGACTCAGGGGGCGGCTACAATGAGCAGTTCTTC.

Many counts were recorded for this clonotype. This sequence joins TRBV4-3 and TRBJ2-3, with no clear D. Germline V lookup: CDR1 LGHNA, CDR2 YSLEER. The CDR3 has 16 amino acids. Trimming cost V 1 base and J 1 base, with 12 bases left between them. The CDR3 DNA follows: TGCGCCAGCAGCCAAGCAGTAGTTTGGGGCACAGATACGCAGTATTTT. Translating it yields CASSQAVVWGTDTQYF.

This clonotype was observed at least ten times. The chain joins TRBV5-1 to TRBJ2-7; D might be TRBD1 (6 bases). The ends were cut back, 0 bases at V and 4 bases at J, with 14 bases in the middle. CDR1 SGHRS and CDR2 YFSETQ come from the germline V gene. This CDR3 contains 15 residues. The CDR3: CASSLDRVSPYEQYF. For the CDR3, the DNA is TGCGCCAGCAGCTTGGACAGGGTGAGCCCATACGAGCAGTACTTC.

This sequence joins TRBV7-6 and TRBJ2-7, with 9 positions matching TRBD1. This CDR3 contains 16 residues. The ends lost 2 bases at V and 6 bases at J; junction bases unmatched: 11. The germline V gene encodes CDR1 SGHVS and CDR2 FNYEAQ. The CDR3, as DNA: TGTGCCAGCAGCTTATATTCCGGGACAGGGTCATTCGAGCAGTACTTC. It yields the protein CASSLYSGTGSFEQYF.

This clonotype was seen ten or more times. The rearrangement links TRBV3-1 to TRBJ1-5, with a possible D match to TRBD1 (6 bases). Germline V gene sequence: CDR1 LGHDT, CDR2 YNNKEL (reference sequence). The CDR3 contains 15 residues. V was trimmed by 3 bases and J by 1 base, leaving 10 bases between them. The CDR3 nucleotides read TGTGCCAGCAGCCAGGGTGGGACAAGCAATCAGCCCCAGCATTTT. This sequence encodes CASSQGGTSNQPQHF. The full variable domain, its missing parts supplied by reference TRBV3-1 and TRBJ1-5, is DTAVSQTPKYLVTQMGNDKSIKCEQNLGHDTMYWYKQDSKKFLKIMFSYNNKELIINETVPNRFSPKSPDKAHLNLHINSLELGDSAVYFCASSQGGTSNQPQHFGDGTRLSIL.

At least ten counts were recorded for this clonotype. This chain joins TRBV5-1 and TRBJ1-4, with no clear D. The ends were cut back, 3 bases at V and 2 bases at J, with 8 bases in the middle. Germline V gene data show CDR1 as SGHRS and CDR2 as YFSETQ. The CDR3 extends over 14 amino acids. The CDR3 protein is CASSSSGTNEKLFF. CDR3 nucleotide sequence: TGCGCCAGCAGCTCGTCGGGGACTAATGAAAAACTGTTTTTT. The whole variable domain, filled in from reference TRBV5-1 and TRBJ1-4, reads KAGVTQTPRYLIKTRGQQVTLSCSPISGHRSVSWYQQTPGQGLQFLFEYFSETQRNKGNFPGRFSGRQFSNSRSEMNVSTLELGDSALYLCASSSSGTNEKLFFGSGTQLSVL.

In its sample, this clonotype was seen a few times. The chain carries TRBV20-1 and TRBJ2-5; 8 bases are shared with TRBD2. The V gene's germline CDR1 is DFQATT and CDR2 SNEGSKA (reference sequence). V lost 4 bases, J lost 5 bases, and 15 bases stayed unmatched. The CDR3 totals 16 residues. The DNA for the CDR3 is TGCAGTGCTAAGGGAACACATAGCGGGATGAGGGAGACCCAGTACTTC. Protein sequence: CSAKGTHSGMRETQYF.

The CDR3 reads CASSLVRQTISTDTQYF. DNA of the CDR3: TGCGCCAGCAGCTTGGTACGACAGACGATTAGCACAGATACGCAGTATTTT. The V gene is TRBV5-1, the J gene TRBJ2-3; D possibly corresponds to TRBD1 (5 bases). The CDR3 has 17 amino acids. The germline V gene encodes CDR1 SGHRS and CDR2 YFSETQ. Trimming stripped 0 bases from V and 0 bases from J, with 14 bases between.

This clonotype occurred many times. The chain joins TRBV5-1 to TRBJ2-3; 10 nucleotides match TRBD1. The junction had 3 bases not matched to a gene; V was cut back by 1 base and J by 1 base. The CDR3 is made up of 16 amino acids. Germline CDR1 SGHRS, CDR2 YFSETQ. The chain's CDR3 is CASSLTGTGGTDTQYF. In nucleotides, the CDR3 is TGCGCCAGCAGCTTGACCGGGACAGGGGGCACAGATACGCAGTATTTT.

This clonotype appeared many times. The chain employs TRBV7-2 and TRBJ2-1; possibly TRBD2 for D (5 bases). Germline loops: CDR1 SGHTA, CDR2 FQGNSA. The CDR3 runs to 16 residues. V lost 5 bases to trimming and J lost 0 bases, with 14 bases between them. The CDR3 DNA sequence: TGTGCCAGCAGCCATGCTGGACTGGGCTCCTACAATGAGCAGTTCTTC. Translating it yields CASSHAGLGSYNEQFF. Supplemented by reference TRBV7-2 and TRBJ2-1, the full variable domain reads GAGVSQSPSNKVTEKGKDVELRCDPISGHTALYWYRQSLGQGLEFLIYFQGNSAPDKSGLPSDRFSAERTGGSVSTLTIQRTQQEDSAVYLCASSHAGLGSYNEQFFGPGTRLTVL.

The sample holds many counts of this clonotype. CDR3 sequence reads: CASSSRFGDAYEQYF. DNA of the CDR3: TGTGCCAGCAGCTCCCGTTTCGGAGACGCCTACGAGCAGTACTTC. The chain carries TRBV9 and TRBJ2-7; D is ambiguous. Germline loops: CDR1 SGDLS, CDR2 YYNGEE. The CDR3 runs to 15 residues. The V end was cut by 4 bases, the J end by 2 bases, with 16 bases between. Based on the CDR3 plus reference TRBV9 and TRBJ2-7, the full variable domain is DSGVTQTPKHLITATGQRVTLRCSPRSGDLSVYWYQQSLDQGLQFLIQYYNGEERAKGNILERFSAQQFPDLHSELNLSSLELGDSALYFCASSSRFGDAYEQYFGPGTRLTVT.